The 3 T cell receptor beta chains below all came from one sample that was sequenced in a study of blood T cell repertoires in COVID-19. Assay: immunoSEQ multiplex PCR; the TCRdb copy retains only in-frame clones and omits some. Here the sample spans around 250,000 clones, 80% to 90% being singletons. The sample taken for sequencing was peripheral blood. These receptors originate from an older woman with COVID-19, enrolled during active disease.

The V gene is TRBV24-1, the J gene TRBJ1-1; D not certain. This CDR3 spans 14 amino acids. Trimming pared 1 base from V and 4 bases from J, leaving 9 bases between. Germline CDR1 KGHDR, CDR2 SFDVKD. CDR3 region: CATSDFGVTTEAFF. CDR3 sequence (DNA): TGTGCCACCAGTGATTTTGGAGTTACCACTGAAGCTTTCTTT.

The chain links TRBV29-1 to TRBJ1-4; 7 nucleotides line up with TRBD1. J was trimmed by 10 bases and V by 7 bases; bases with no gene match: 12. The CDR3 spans 13 residues. Per germline, CDR1 SQVTM and CDR2 ANQGSEA. The CDR3 loop reads CSAEGAGGRKLFF. CDR3 nucleotide sequence: TGCAGCGCCGAAGGGGCAGGGGGAAGAAAACTGTTTTTT.

This sequence joins TRBV5-6 and TRBJ1-5; no definite D call. The CDR3 consists of 15 residues. V lost 4 bases to trimming and J lost 0 bases, with 11 bases between them. Germline V gene data show CDR1 as SGHDT and CDR2 as YYEEEE. In nucleotides, the CDR3 is TGTGCCAGCAGCCGCGGAGGGCTTAGCAATCAGCCCCAGCATTTT. Its protein product is CASSRGGLSNQPQHF.